This T cell receptor beta chain was identified during a study of shared clonotypes between healthy human individuals. Looking at the study overall: Samples came from two female and a few male donors aged 18 to 49.

This table comes from immunoSEQ multiplex PCR, and its TCRdb copy is limited to in-frame clones, with some not included. The repertoire holds a few hundred thousand clones, with roughly 97% as singletons. This CDR3 is built from 13 residues. Germline CDR1 LNHDA, CDR2 SQIVND (reference sequence). Trimming pared 2 bases from V and 4 bases from J, leaving 8 bases between. V usage is TRBV19 and J usage is TRBJ1-2, with D unclear. Sequenced sample: naive CD4+ T cells sorted from blood. The subset was: CD45RA+ positively selected. The sequence was collected from a young woman in good health. The CDR3 spells CASSILGSYGYTF. CDR3 nucleotides: TGTGCCAGTAGTATACTCGGCAGCTATGGCTACACCTTC. The full variable domain, completed using reference TRBV19 and TRBJ1-2, is DGGITQSPKYLFRKEGQNVTLSCEQNLNHDAMYWYRQDPGQGLRLIYYSQIVNDFQKGDIAEGYSVSREKKESFPLTVTSAQKNPTAFYLCASSILGSYGYTFGSGTRLTVV.